This TCR beta chain stems from a study of T-cell reconstitution after alpha-beta-depleted transplantation in children. This clonotype showed up just a few times. Unique molecular identifiers were incorporated into the prepared TCRbeta library. Using its own MiXCR run on the PCR reads, TCRdb lists one record per CDR3 protein. The data show approximately 340,000 distinct CDR3 sequences, about 9.3% seen once. V lost 0 bases to trimming and J lost 0 bases, with 9 bases between them. From germline, CDR1 is LGHNA and CDR2 YSLEER. The CDR3 contains 16 residues. The chain has TRBV4-3 and TRBJ1-5; D remains unclear. The sequence was obtained from a human donor who donated a stem cell graft to a child with acute lymphoblastic leukemia. The material sequenced was PBMCs from the stem cell graft donor, taken from the stem cell graft. CDR3 amino acids: CASSQDRGYSNQPQHF. The CDR3 bases are TGCGCCAGCAGCCAAGATCGGGGTTATAGCAATCAGCCCCAGCATTTT.